Below are 19 T cell receptor beta chains sequenced from a single sample in a study of cytomegalovirus exposure and HLA in healthy donors. PCR amplification relied on 60 Vbeta primers (plus 13 Jbeta primers). The protocol was immunoSEQ multiplex PCR, while the TCRdb copy is restricted to in-frame clones and leaves out a portion. Among approximately 200,000 clones listed, 79% were seen once. Input material: PBMCs. The receptors stem from a girl aged 10 to 17 in good health and CMV-seropositive.

The chain combines TRBV15 with TRBJ1-2; 10 bases align to TRBD1. The CDR3 length is 17 residues. Trimming took 1 base from V and 2 from J; bases not matched to a gene: 7. Germline CDR1 is LNHNV and CDR2 is YYDKDF (reference sequence). CDR3: CATSRAPPGQGNYGYTF. The CDR3 coding sequence is TGTGCCACCAGCAGAGCCCCCCCGGGACAGGGGAACTATGGCTACACCTTC.

This chain joins TRBV19 and TRBJ1-1; D perhaps matches TRBD1 (5 bases). The ends were cut back, 7 bases at V and 2 bases at J, with 14 bases in the middle. The CDR3 has 14 amino acids. Germline CDR1 LNHDA, CDR2 SQIVND (reference sequence). CDR3 region: CASTIGGANTEAFF. The DNA of the CDR3 is TGTGCCAGTACCATCGGTGGGGCAAACACTGAAGCTTTCTTT.

The genes are TRBV15 and TRBJ1-1; 7 bases are shared with TRBD1. The germline gives CDR1 LNHNV, CDR2 YYDKDF (reference sequence). The CDR3 loop spans 16 amino acids. The trim removed 2 bases at V and 4 bases at J, leaving 10 bases unmatched. The chain's CDR3 is CATSRSTGKGVTEAFF. The CDR3 DNA reads TGTGCCACCAGCAGATCGACAGGGAAGGGGGTCACTGAAGCTTTCTTT.

This clone showed up just once. This chain uses TRBV11-3 with TRBJ2-1; tentatively, D is TRBD1 (6 bases). The CDR3 loop spans 13 amino acids. Trimming stripped 6 bases from V and 5 bases from J, with 11 bases between. CDR1 and CDR2 from the germline V gene are SGHNT and YENEEA. The CDR3 here is CASRSDSDNEQFF. The CDR3 region has the DNA TGTGCCAGCAGGTCGGACAGTGACAATGAGCAGTTCTTC.

The genes are TRBV5-5 and TRBJ2-7, with 10 bases aligning to TRBD2. The junction had 6 bases not matched to a gene; V was cut back by 3 bases and J by 3 bases. Germline-derived CDR1 and CDR2 are SGHKS and YYEKEE (reference sequence). The CDR3 sequence is 15 residues long. Written as DNA, the CDR3 is TGTGCCAGCAGCTATACTAGCGGGGAGATCTACGAGCAGTACTTC. This encodes CASSYTSGEIYEQYF.

The chain has TRBV7-2 and TRBJ2-1, with 8 bases identical to TRBD2. After removal of 6 bases from V and 4 bases from J, the junction contained 5 bases not matched to a gene. CDR1 is SGHTA, CDR2 FQGNSA, per germline. There are 14 residues in the CDR3. CDR3 coding DNA: TGTGCCAGCAGTCTAGGCGGGGGGTACAATGAGCAGTTCTTC. Amino acid sequence: CASSLGGGYNEQFF.

The chain uses TRBV7-6 and TRBJ1-3; TRBD1 matches at 7 bases. The V gene's germline CDR1 is SGHVS and CDR2 FNYEAQ. CDR3 length: 17 amino acids. Trimming removed 1 base from V and 2 bases from J; junction bases left unmatched: 8. The CDR3 nucleotides are TGTGCCAGCAGCTTAGGGGCAGGGGGAACTGCTGGAAACACCATATATTTT. It is translated as CASSLGAGGTAGNTIYF.

The genes are TRBV6-5 and TRBJ1-3; a weak D match, TRBD1 (5 bases). CDR1 is MNHEY and CDR2 is SVGAGI in the germline V gene. The CDR3 spans 15 residues. The V end lost 0 bases, the J end lost 4 bases, and 10 bases lay between the germline ends. CDR3 loop: CASSYSQGSGNTIYF. Written as DNA, the CDR3 is TGTGCCAGCAGTTACTCGCAGGGTTCCGGAAACACCATATATTTT.

This clone was seen only a few times. This sample also contains other DNA sequences that code for the same CDR3. The rearrangement links TRBV7-2 to TRBJ1-2, with TRBD1 matching over 8 bases. V dropped 1 base and J dropped 4; count of bases not matched to a gene: 2. This CDR3 has 14 residues. Germline CDR1 and CDR2: SGHTA and FQGNSA. The CDR3 spells CASSLGTGTYGYTF. CDR3 nucleotide sequence: TGTGCCAGCAGCTTAGGGACAGGGACCTATGGCTACACCTTC.

The chain has TRBV6-1 and TRBJ2-5, with 12 positions matching TRBD2. The V gene end was trimmed by 6 bases and the J gene end by 4 bases; junction bases not matched to a gene: 6. Germline V gene lookup returns CDR1 MNHNS and CDR2 SASEGT. The CDR3 sequence is 15 residues long. DNA of the CDR3: TGTGCCAGCAGGGCTAGCGGGGGGGCCAGAGAGACCCAGTACTTC. It codes for CASRASGGARETQYF.

This clone occurred a few times. The genes are TRBV6-4 and TRBJ2-3; 7 positions agree with TRBD2. V shed 6 bases, J shed 6 bases, and the junction held 9 bases outside the gene matches. This CDR3 is built from 14 residues. CDR1 is MRHNA and CDR2 is SNTAGT in the germline V gene. The CDR3 DNA sequence: TGTGCCAGCAGCTCTAGCGGAGGCCTGGATACGCAGTATTTT. Protein product: CASSSSGGLDTQYF.

The CDR3, as DNA: TGTGCCAGCAGCCCACAGGGGAACACCGGGGAGCTGTTTTTT. The encoded protein is CASSPQGNTGELFF. J is TRBJ2-2 and V is TRBV5-4; D is perhaps TRBD1 (6 bases). This CDR3 has 14 amino acids. Germline V gene sequence: CDR1 SGHNT, CDR2 YYREEE (reference sequence). Trimming took 4 bases from V and 1 from J, leaving 8 bases between them.

This clone appeared once. J is TRBJ2-2 and V is TRBV4-2; D is unresolved. The CDR3 contains 14 residues. Trimming cost V 4 bases and J 3 bases, with 9 bases left between them. Looked up from germline, CDR1 is LGHNA and CDR2 is YNFKEQ. The CDR3 here is CASSPTRYTGELFF. CDR3 DNA sequence: TGTGCCAGCAGCCCAACCAGGTACACCGGGGAGCTGTTTTTT.

The chain links TRBV18 to TRBJ1-2; TRBD1 is a possible D gene (5 bases). CDR1 and CDR2 from the germline V gene are KGHSH and LQKENI. The CDR3 is made up of 16 amino acids. The V gene lost 0 bases and the J gene lost 2 bases, with 13 bases spanning the gap. CDR3 amino acids: CASSPPAGAQNYGYTF. The CDR3 region has the DNA TGTGCCAGCTCACCACCGGCTGGGGCTCAAAACTATGGCTACACCTTC.

This clone showed up just a few times. The gene calls are TRBV6-1 and TRBJ2-1, with TRBD1 matching 9 bases. CDR3 length: 13 residues. V gave up 9 bases and J gave up 6 bases; unmatched junction bases: 6. Germline CDR1 and CDR2: MNHNS and SASEGT. CDR3 sequence reads: CASWGQGVNEQFF. The DNA of the CDR3 is TGTGCCAGTTGGGGACAGGGAGTCAATGAGCAGTTCTTC.

This clone was observed a few times. This chain connects TRBV5-4 to TRBJ2-5, with 13 bases matching TRBD2. The CDR3 totals 18 residues. The junction had 13 bases not matched to a gene; V was cut back by 3 bases and J by 5 bases. CDR1 is SGHNT, CDR2 YYREEE, per germline (reference sequence). CDR3 loop: CASSSAPRGTSGAETQYF. CDR3 sequence (DNA): TGTGCCAGCAGCTCGGCGCCGCGGGGGACTAGCGGGGCGGAGACCCAGTACTTC.

This clone was seen a single time. This chain links TRBV7-2 with TRBJ2-4, with D possibly matching TRBD1 (6 bases). Looked up from germline, CDR1 is SGHTA and CDR2 is FQGNSA. V shed 5 bases and J shed 7 bases, with 21 bases lying between them. The CDR3 consists of 16 residues. DNA of the CDR3: TGTGCCAGCAGCCCGCCCGGACAGTCTGTTGGTAACATTCAGTACTTC. Translated, it gives CASSPPGQSVGNIQYF.

The J gene is TRBJ2-2, the V gene TRBV2; 10 nucleotides agree with TRBD1. The CDR3 totals 15 residues. J lost 5 bases, V lost 5 bases, and 5 bases had no gene match. Germline V gene sequence: CDR1 SNHLY, CDR2 FYNNEI. The CDR3 is CASSSRTGGTGELFF. CDR3 coding DNA: TGTGCCAGCAGTTCCCGGACAGGGGGGACCGGGGAGCTGTTTTTT.

This clone appeared a single time. This rearrangement joins TRBV18 to TRBJ1-4, with TRBD1 matching 7 bases. CDR3 length: 13 residues. The V gene's germline CDR1 is KGHSH and CDR2 LQKENI. The V gene end was trimmed by 6 bases and the J gene end by 7 bases; junction bases not matched to a gene: 5. The chain's CDR3 is CASSRDRREKLFF. The CDR3 DNA follows: TGTGCCAGCTCCCGGGACAGACGTGAAAAACTGTTTTTT.